Listed here are 3 T cell receptor beta chains from one sample, sequenced in a study of vaccination and CD4 T cells after COVID-19. Oncomine TCR Beta short-read sequencing was applied to DNA from cultured CD4+ T cells. TCRdb analysed the PCR reads with MiXCR anew, one entry per CDR3 protein. The profile shows 7,500 to 10,000 distinct CDR3 sequences, around 67% of them singletons. Documented treatment: roughly 10-day PBMC culture with coronavirus spike peptide pools or control peptides (ViraFEST assay). Their specific antigens are unknown. The sequencing input was CD4+ T cells from blood, cultured in vitro. Receptors were obtained from a human donor who had recovered from COVID-19.

This clonotype showed up just a few times. V and J are TRBV20-1 and TRBJ1-1; TRBD1 is a possible D gene (5 bases). Per the germline V gene, CDR1 is DFQATT and CDR2 is SNEGSKA (reference sequence). V shed 5 bases and J shed 14 bases, with 18 bases lying between them. This CDR3 comprises 11 residues. DNA for the CDR3: TGCAGTGCTCTCCGGGACCTCTTTGTGTTCTTT. It codes for CSALRDLFVFF.

The rearrangement uses TRBV27 and TRBJ1-5, with 7 bases matching TRBD1. Trimming took 5 bases from V and 5 from J; bases not matched to a gene: 6. Germline V gene sequence: CDR1 MNHEY, CDR2 SMNVEV (reference sequence). This CDR3 region has 14 residues. CDR3 sequence: CASSETGYHQPQHF. The CDR3 DNA sequence: TGTGCCAGCAGTGAGACAGGGTATCATCAGCCCCAGCATTTT.

The V gene is TRBV27, the J gene TRBJ1-1, with 10 positions matching TRBD1. CDR3 size: 15 residues. The trim removed 7 bases at V and 1 base at J, leaving 6 bases unmatched. The germline V gene encodes CDR1 MNHEY and CDR2 SMNVEV (reference sequence). The CDR3, as DNA: TGTGCCAGCACTTGGGGACAGGGGCCGAACACTGAAGCTTTCTTT. As protein: CASTWGQGPNTEAFF.